One sample yielded the 29 T cell receptor beta chains listed below, sequenced in a study of T cell responses to AZD1222 COVID-19 vaccine. Sequencing was performed with immunoSEQ multiplex PCR; in TCRdb, only in-frame clones are kept and a portion is missing. The data hold about 130,000 clones, with approximately 95% observed a single time. This sample comprised peripheral blood, obtained 28 days after the second AZD1222 dose. The receptors originated from an adult who received the AZD1222 COVID-19 vaccine.

V usage is TRBV30 and J usage is TRBJ2-6, with D unclear. Germline CDR1 GTSNPN, CDR2 SVGIG (reference sequence). Trimming took 8 bases from V and 0 from J, leaving 14 bases between them. The CDR3 is 15 amino acids. CDR3 protein: CAGNWFPSGANVLTF. DNA for the CDR3: TGTGCCGGAAACTGGTTCCCCTCTGGGGCCAACGTCCTGACTTTC.

The chain recombines TRBV11-2 with TRBJ2-7, with D possibly being TRBD1 or TRBD2 (5 bases each). The CDR3 is made up of 13 amino acids. Germline CDR1 and CDR2: SGHAT and FQNNGV. Trimming shortened V by 4 bases and J by 3 bases, and 10 bases separated the two germline ends. The CDR3 loop is CASSWGSGYEQYF. CDR3 bases: TGTGCCAGCAGCTGGGGGTCTGGCTACGAGCAGTACTTC. The entire variable domain, with the rest obtained from reference TRBV11-2 and TRBJ2-7, is as follows: EAGVAQSPRYKIIEKRQSVAFWCNPISGHATLYWYQQILGQGPKLLIQFQNNGVVDDSQLPKDRFSAERLKGVDSTLKIQPAKLEDSAVYLCASSWGSGYEQYFGPGTRLTVT.

The gene calls are TRBV2 and TRBJ1-4; D not resolved. V lost 2 bases to trimming and J lost 14 bases, with 12 bases between them. This CDR3 is 12 amino acids long. Germline CDR1 is SNHLY and CDR2 is FYNNEI. This CDR3 is CASSEWVADLFF. The CDR3 region has the DNA TGTGCCAGCAGTGAATGGGTAGCAGATCTGTTTTTT.

The chain uses TRBV28 and TRBJ1-5; 7 nucleotides line up with TRBD1. The trim removed 6 bases at V and 4 bases at J, leaving 6 bases unmatched. Germline CDR1 MDHEN, CDR2 SYDVKM. The CDR3 covers 14 residues. CDR3 DNA: TGTGCCAGCAGCCCGGACAGGACAAATCAGCCCCAGCATTTT. It encodes CASSPDRTNQPQHF.

V usage is TRBV7-2 and J usage is TRBJ2-7; D unresolved. The CDR3 runs to 13 residues. CDR1 and CDR2 (germline): SGHTA, FQGNSA. V was cut by 3 bases and J by 5 bases, with 11 bases left in between. Written as DNA, the CDR3 is TGTGCCAGCAGCTTTCAAGGGTCCCACGAGCAGTACTTC. It yields the protein CASSFQGSHEQYF.

The V call is TRBV18, the J call TRBJ2-3; 14 positions match TRBD2. The CDR3 totals 17 residues. V lost 3 bases, J lost 1 base, and 3 bases stayed unmatched. In germline, CDR1 is KGHSH, CDR2 LQKENI. This chain's CDR3 is CASSPGTSGGRTDTQYF. Written as DNA, the CDR3 is TGTGCCAGCTCACCCGGGACTAGCGGGGGACGCACAGATACGCAGTATTTT.

The chain combines TRBV9 with TRBJ2-2; 8 bases align to TRBD2. The CDR3 covers 15 residues. Germline V lookup: CDR1 SGDLS, CDR2 YYNGEE. V was clipped by 0 bases and J by 8 bases; unmatched bases: 6. The chain's CDR3 is CASSVAGGASGELFF. CDR3 nucleotide sequence: TGTGCCAGCAGCGTAGCCGGGGGGGCCTCGGGGGAGCTGTTTTTT.

The chain uses TRBV6-5 and TRBJ1-2; TRBD1 agrees at 7 bases. The trim removed 8 bases at V and 0 bases at J, leaving 3 bases unmatched. Germline loops: CDR1 MNHEY, CDR2 SVGAGI. The CDR3 spans 13 residues. CDR3 amino acids: CASRDSPNYGYTF. In DNA form, the CDR3 reads TGTGCCAGCCGGGACAGCCCTAACTATGGCTACACCTTC.

The CDR3 region is CASSLARQEITGNTIYF. CDR3 DNA sequence: TGTGCCAGCAGCTTGGCACGACAGGAGATAACTGGAAACACCATATATTTT. The chain has TRBV7-9 and TRBJ1-3; D might be TRBD1 (6 bases). Germline V gene data show CDR1 as SEHNR and CDR2 as FQNEAQ (reference sequence). This CDR3 has 17 residues. V lost 3 bases, J lost 2 bases, and 17 bases lay in between.

For the CDR3, the DNA is TGTGCCAGTAGTATAGATCTAAGCAGACCTAACTATGGCTACACCTTC. It is translated as CASSIDLSRPNYGYTF. This chain links TRBV19 with TRBJ1-2; D ambiguous. The V gene's germline CDR1 is LNHDA and CDR2 SQIVND (reference sequence). V dropped 0 bases and J dropped 0 bases, with 11 bases sitting between them. The CDR3 is 16 amino acids.

The chain couples TRBV20-1 to TRBJ1-1; D uncertain. CDR3 length: 14 amino acids. The V and J ends lost 3 bases and 0 bases respectively, with 11 bases between them. The V gene's germline CDR1 is DFQATT and CDR2 SNEGSKA (reference sequence). As DNA, the CDR3 is TGCAGTGCTAGTGACTCCGGGTTGAACACTGAAGCTTTCTTT. Its translation is CSASDSGLNTEAFF.

The chain combines TRBV6-5 with TRBJ2-7; TRBD1 or TRBD2 may be the D gene (6 bases each). With 0 bases removed from V and 4 bases from J, the gap between germline ends came to 13 bases. The CDR3 has 15 residues. The germline CDR1 and CDR2 sequences are MNHEY and SVGAGI. CDR3 in amino acids: CASSYSWRGGYEQYF. The CDR3 bases are TGTGCCAGCAGTTACTCGTGGAGAGGGGGGTACGAGCAGTACTTC.

The chain employs TRBV4-2 and TRBJ1-6; D is possibly TRBD1 (6 bases). The V gene lost 0 bases and the J gene lost 5 bases, with 11 bases spanning the gap. Germline CDR1 is LGHNA and CDR2 is YNFKEQ. The CDR3 runs 16 residues. The CDR3 region is CASSQEMGGNNSPLHF. CDR3 sequence (DNA): TGTGCCAGCAGCCAAGAAATGGGGGGCAATAATTCACCCCTCCACTTT.

V and J are TRBV9 and TRBJ1-3; D unclear. CDR3 length: 15 amino acids. Germline values: CDR1 SGDLS, CDR2 YYNGEE. Trimming left V 7 bases short and J 0 bases short, with 14 bases between. CDR3 coding DNA: TGTGCCAGCCAACATGGAGAGGGCTCTGGAAACACCATATATTTT. Protein sequence: CASQHGEGSGNTIYF.

This clone was seen a single time. The V and J genes are TRBV9 and TRBJ2-1; D is uncertain. Between the trimmed V and J ends, which lost 4 bases and 7 bases, there was a span of 9 bases. Germline V gene data show CDR1 as SGDLS and CDR2 as YYNGEE. The CDR3 runs to 12 residues. The CDR3 loop reads CASSPLYNEQFF. CDR3 in DNA: TGTGCCAGCAGCCCCCTTTATAATGAGCAGTTCTTC.

The table lists this clone with a few counts. V and J are TRBV5-1 and TRBJ2-2; perhaps D is TRBD1 or TRBD2 (5 bases each). This CDR3 contains 15 residues. V lost 6 bases and J 0 bases, leaving 12 bases between the germline ends. Germline values: CDR1 SGHRS, CDR2 YFSETQ. CDR3 in amino acids: CASNEGRTNTGELFF. CDR3 nucleotides: TGCGCCAGCAACGAGGGACGGACGAACACCGGGGAGCTGTTTTTT.

The V call is TRBV5-8, the J call TRBJ1-2; a weak D match, TRBD1 (6 bases). Trimming pared 5 bases from V and 8 bases from J, leaving 16 bases between. This CDR3 is built from 13 residues. Germline V CDR1 and CDR2: SGHTS, YDEGEE. CDR3 protein: CASRRFSGVGYTF. The CDR3, as DNA: TGTGCCAGCAGGCGATTTTCAGGGGTCGGCTACACCTTC.

J is TRBJ1-4 and V is TRBV25-1, with D possibly TRBD1 on 5 matching bases. The CDR3 runs to 13 residues. V lost 4 bases, J lost 8 bases, and 11 bases lay in between. The germline gives CDR1 MGHDK, CDR2 SYGVNS. Here the CDR3 reads CASSGQGKEKLFF. The CDR3 region has the DNA TGTGCCAGCAGTGGGCAGGGCAAAGAAAAACTGTTTTTT.

V usage is TRBV7-8 and J usage is TRBJ2-7; a weak D match, TRBD1 (5 bases). Deletions cut 5 bases from V and 9 bases from J, with 23 bases between. Per germline, CDR1 SGHVS and CDR2 FQNEAQ. The CDR3 runs to 15 residues. The CDR3: CASSNRSYTLGVQYF. In nucleotides, the CDR3 is TGTGCCAGCAGCAACAGGAGCTACACTCTCGGCGTGCAGTACTTC.

The chain carries TRBV7-9 and TRBJ1-2; no reliable D call. Germline CDR1 and CDR2: SEHNR and FQNEAQ (reference sequence). This CDR3 contains 17 residues. The germline V and J ends were trimmed by 5 bases and 3 bases, with 22 bases remaining between them. CDR3 sequence: CASSPPEDGFLDYGYTF. In DNA, the CDR3 is TGTGCCAGCAGCCCACCAGAGGATGGGTTTTTGGACTATGGCTACACCTTC.

The chain has TRBV30 and TRBJ1-6; possible D gene TRBD1, 6 bases. Per germline, CDR1 GTSNPN and CDR2 SVGIG (reference sequence). This CDR3 is 16 amino acids long. The V and J ends lost 0 bases and 3 bases respectively, with 12 bases between them. Here the CDR3 reads CAWSVGGRLYNSPLHF. In DNA form, the CDR3 reads TGTGCCTGGAGTGTAGGGGGGCGGCTCTATAATTCACCCCTCCACTTT.

V is TRBV27 and J is TRBJ1-4; D remains ambiguous. Looked up from germline, CDR1 is MNHEY and CDR2 is SMNVEV (reference sequence). The CDR3 runs to 14 residues. V shed 4 bases and J shed 7 bases, with 13 bases lying between them. Written as DNA, the CDR3 is TGTGCCAGCAGTTCCCCGGGAGAGGGTGAAAAACTGTTTTTT. It encodes CASSSPGEGEKLFF.

The chain has TRBV28 and TRBJ1-1; D possibly corresponds to TRBD1 (5 bases). This CDR3 is built from 14 residues. The ends were cut back, 8 bases at V and 6 bases at J, with 19 bases in the middle. CDR1 and CDR2 from the germline V gene are MDHEN and SYDVKM. CDR3 coding DNA: TGTGCCAGCGACGGTGAGGGGTATTTCTCTGAAGCTTTCTTT. As protein: CASDGEGYFSEAFF.

This chain connects TRBV7-9 to TRBJ1-5; TRBD1 agrees at 7 bases. Trimming took 4 bases from V and 3 from J; bases not matched to a gene: 6. CDR1 and CDR2 (germline): SEHNR, FQNEAQ (reference sequence). The CDR3 has 15 residues. This CDR3 reads CASSSDRVTNQPQHF. The CDR3 bases are TGTGCCAGCAGCTCTGACAGGGTTACCAATCAGCCCCAGCATTTT.

The chain carries TRBV7-2 and TRBJ1-6; D is undetermined. V lost 5 bases and J 5 bases, leaving 4 bases between the germline ends. Germline V lookup: CDR1 SGHTA, CDR2 FQGNSA. The CDR3 has 12 amino acids. The CDR3 DNA reads TGTGCCAGCAGCATAGATAATTCACCCCTCCACTTT. Translating gives CASSIDNSPLHF.

The genes are TRBV7-2 and TRBJ1-1; D remains ambiguous. The CDR3 contains 15 residues. Per the germline V gene, CDR1 is SGHTA and CDR2 is FQGNSA. With 6 bases removed from V and 1 base from J, the gap between germline ends came to 15 bases. CDR3: CASREDGGRNTEAFF. Here the CDR3 DNA reads TGTGCCAGCAGGGAGGACGGCGGCAGGAACACTGAAGCTTTCTTT.

This rearrangement joins TRBV11-2 to TRBJ2-5, with a tentative D call TRBD2 (5 bases). CDR1 SGHAT and CDR2 FQNNGV come from the germline V gene. Trimming took 1 base from V and 7 from J, leaving 13 bases between them. This CDR3 spans 14 amino acids. CDR3 region: CASSLGGRVRTQYF. The CDR3, as DNA: TGTGCCAGCAGCTTAGGTGGGCGGGTAAGGACCCAGTACTTC.

The CDR3 sequence is CASSLVYVGGAGVTGELFF. The CDR3 coding sequence is TGTGCCAGCAGCTTAGTCTATGTTGGGGGCGCGGGGGTTACCGGGGAGCTGTTTTTT. The chain employs TRBV7-2 and TRBJ2-2, with D possibly matching TRBD2 (7 bases). CDR3 length: 19 amino acids. Germline loops: CDR1 SGHTA, CDR2 FQGNSA. V was cut by 1 base and J by 5 bases, with 23 bases left in between.

Regarding this clone: Other nucleotide sequences in the sample specify the same CDR3. The rearrangement links TRBV29-1 to TRBJ1-2; the match to TRBD1 covers 7 bases. The germline V gene has CDR1 SQVTM and CDR2 ANQGSEA. There are 11 residues in the CDR3. This CDR3 is CSLRDSYGYTF. The CDR3 region has the DNA TGCAGTCTTCGGGACAGCTATGGCTACACCTTC.